The rows below give T cell receptor beta chains drawn from one sample of a study of shared clonotypes between healthy human individuals. TCRdb's copy holds only in-frame clones and misses some; the assay was immunoSEQ multiplex PCR. The table records 2 million to 2.5 million clones, over 85% of them present only once. Sequencing input: naive CD4+ T cells from PBMCs. Source of these receptors: a man between 18 and 29 years old in good health. Some clones in this sample may be carry-over from other donors' samples. The CDR3 runs from the conserved cysteine through the conserved F or W. D genes are given only for firm matches. The listing skips clone size in some rows; elsewhere it reads once, few, many or a size class.

d_call clone_size j_call v_call cdr3_aa cdr3_nt
TRBD1 - TRBJ1-2 TRBV6-6 CASSQYRGHGYTF TGTGCCAGCAGTCAATACAGGGGCCATGGCTACACCTTC
- - TRBJ2-2 TRBV7-3 CASSRDSANTGELFF TGTGCCAGCAGCCGGGACTCCGCGAACACCGGGGAGCTGTTTTTT
- - TRBJ2-7 TRBV18 CASSPSNRGLDEQYF TGTGCCAGCTCTCCGTCTAATCGGGGTCTGGACGAGCAGTACTTC
- - TRBJ2-3 TRBV19 CASTPRGSSTDTQYF TGTGCCAGTACACCCAGGGGTTCTAGCACAGATACGCAGTATTTT
- - TRBJ2-1 TRBV10-3 CAISEPSGVLFRDEQFF TGTGCCATCAGCGAGCCTTCCGGGGTGCTTTTTCGGGATGAGCAGTTCTTC
- once TRBJ2-1 TRBV6-4 CASSSQQGYNEQFF TGTGCCAGCAGTTCACAGCAGGGGTACAATGAGCAGTTCTTC
TRBD2 - TRBJ2-1 TRBV5-4 CASSLAGGRAVDEQFF TGTGCCAGCAGCTTGGCCGGCGGGAGGGCCGTAGATGAGCAGTTCTTC
TRBD1 - TRBJ1-1 TRBV19 CASNPDRDTEAFF TGTGCCAGTAACCCTGACAGGGACACTGAAGCTTTCTTT
TRBD2 once TRBJ2-1 TRBV11-2 CASRRTGTTTYNEQFF TGTGCCAGCAGACGAACCGGGACTACGACCTACAATGAGCAGTTCTTC
- - TRBJ2-5 TRBV11-2 CASSPYLGSQYF TGTGCCAGCAGCCCCTACCTGGGATCCCAGTACTTC
- - TRBJ2-2 TRBV9 CASSVRGAVGTGELFF TGTGCCAGCAGCGTCAGGGGCGCGGTCGGCACCGGGGAGCTGTTTTTT
TRBD1 - TRBJ1-1 TRBV5-1 CASSRGQGGTEAFF TGCGCCAGCAGCCGGGGACAGGGTGGAACTGAAGCTTTCTTT
- - TRBJ2-7 TRBV28 CASSLRDPVGDEQYF TGTGCCAGCAGTTTACGGGACCCGGTTGGAGACGAGCAGTACTTC
TRBD1 - TRBJ1-5 TRBV18 CASSPPGQGPDQPQHF TGTGCCAGCTCACCCCCGGGACAGGGTCCCGATCAGCCCCAGCATTTT
- - TRBJ1-1 TRBV29-1 CSVKIRNTEAFF TGCAGCGTAAAAATAAGGAACACTGAAGCTTTCTTT
- - TRBJ2-5 TRBV6-1 CASSEGASRRGQETQYF TGTGCCAGCAGTGAAGGAGCTTCGCGGCGGGGCCAAGAGACCCAGTACTTC
TRBD2 - TRBJ2-2 TRBV15 CATSIAGRNTGELFF TGTGCCACCAGCATAGCGGGGCGAAACACCGGGGAGCTGTTTTTT
- - TRBJ1-2 TRBV19 CASISRGNYGYTF TGTGCCAGTATTAGCAGGGGAAACTATGGCTACACCTTC
- - TRBJ1-2 TRBV28 CASGTEGKVYSGYTF TGTGCCAGCGGGACCGAGGGAAAAGTCTATAGTGGCTACACCTTC
TRBD2 - TRBJ2-1 TRBV20-1 CSAPGTSAQFF TGCAGTGCTCCCGGGACTAGTGCGCAGTTCTTC
- once TRBJ1-5 TRBV18 CASSPPNRAEDGNQPQHF TGTGCCAGCTCACCACCAAACAGGGCGGAGGATGGCAATCAGCCCCAGCATTTT
- - TRBJ1-1 TRBV5-1 CASSLSGTLPGTEAFF TGCGCCAGCAGCTTGTCGGGAACTTTGCCCGGCACTGAAGCTTTCTTT
- - TRBJ2-6 TRBV29-1 CSVAGAGANVLTF TGCAGCGTTGCAGGGGCTGGGGCCAACGTCCTGACTTTC
- - TRBJ1-4 TRBV7-8 CASSSPGTPPEKLFF TGTGCCAGCAGCTCCCCCGGGACCCCCCCTGAAAAACTGTTTTTT
- - TRBJ1-6 TRBV28 CASSLIRVIVPLHF TGTGCCAGCAGTCTTATACGTGTCATAGTACCCCTCCACTTT
- - TRBJ2-3 TRBV11-2 CASSLGDSRGADTQYF TGTGCCAGCAGCTTAGGTGACAGCCGAGGGGCAGATACGCAGTATTTT
TRBD2 - TRBJ2-5 TRBV27 CASTTSGGQETQYF TGTGCCAGCACTACATCGGGGGGCCAAGAGACCCAGTACTTC
TRBD2 - TRBJ2-1 TRBV7-9 CASSDSAAGEGSEQFF TGTGCCAGCAGCGACTCCGCGGCGGGAGAAGGTTCTGAGCAGTTCTTC
TRBD1 - TRBJ1-2 TRBV2 CASGQGINYGYTF TGTGCCAGCGGACAGGGAATTAACTATGGCTACACCTTC
TRBD1 - TRBJ2-7 TRBV7-2 CASSSGTGYSYEQYF TGTGCCAGCAGCTCCGGGACAGGGTACTCCTACGAGCAGTACTTC
- - TRBJ1-6 TRBV10-1 CASRVISEASGSPLHF TGCGCCAGCAGAGTGATTAGCGAGGCCTCAGGGTCACCCCTCCACTTT
TRBD1 few TRBJ1-4 TRBV2 CASRKDRANEKLFF TGTGCCAGCAGGAAAGACAGGGCTAATGAAAAACTGTTTTTT
TRBD2 - TRBJ2-2 TRBV19 CATRGLAGTNTGELFF TGTGCCACCAGGGGACTAGCGGGAACGAACACCGGGGAGCTGTTTTTT
- - TRBJ2-5 TRBV11-2 CASSLMAGLGTQYF TGTGCCAGCAGCTTAATGGCGGGGTTGGGGACCCAGTACTTC
TRBD2 - TRBJ2-1 TRBV5-1 CASSAGLASYNEQFF TGCGCCAGCAGCGCAGGACTAGCCTCCTACAATGAGCAGTTCTTC
TRBD2 - TRBJ2-3 TRBV7-2 CASSLYPRASGMSTDTQYF TGTGCCAGCAGCTTATATCCTAGGGCTAGCGGGATGAGCACAGATACGCAGTATTTT
- - TRBJ2-7 TRBV18 CASSPAGPPSYEQYF TGTGCCAGCTCACCGGCAGGGCCCCCGTCCTACGAGCAGTACTTC
TRBD1 - TRBJ1-5 TRBV28 CASDRGRRSNQPQHF TGTGCCAGTGACAGGGGGCGAAGAAGCAATCAGCCCCAGCATTTT
- - TRBJ2-1 TRBV18 CASSPEVHGGQFF TGTGCCAGCTCACCCGAGGTTCACGGGGGGCAGTTCTTC
- - TRBJ2-2 TRBV7-9 CASSLVRGTNTGELFF TGTGCCAGCAGCTTAGTCCGCGGGACGAACACCGGGGAGCTGTTTTTT
TRBD1 - TRBJ1-5 TRBV5-6 CASSSTRQGGQPQHF TGTGCCAGCAGCTCGACCAGACAGGGTGGTCAGCCCCAGCATTTT
TRBD1 few TRBJ1-5 TRBV5-1 CASSLGDRDSNQPQHF TGCGCCAGCAGCTTGGGGGACAGAGATAGCAATCAGCCCCAGCATTTT
- - TRBJ2-1 TRBV5-1 CASSLARTDNEQFF TGCGCCAGCAGCTTGGCCAGGACAGACAATGAGCAGTTCTTC
- - TRBJ2-5 TRBV27 CASSLGARGVETQYF TGTGCCAGCAGTTTAGGGGCGCGGGGTGTAGAGACCCAGTACTTC